This TCR beta chain was profiled in a study of T cell repertoires in cytomegalovirus infection. With regard to this clonotype: Its antigen is still unknown.

Trimming took off 3 bases at V and 4 bases at J, with 15 bases between the two ends. The V gene's germline CDR1 is SNHLY and CDR2 FYNNEI. CDR3 length: 15 amino acids. TCRdb passed the reads through MiXCR, listing each CDR3 protein once. Of some 130,000 distinct CDR3 sequences listed, more than 30% were seen once; the top ten hold around half. The chain links TRBV2 to TRBJ1-2; D ambiguous. The TCR comes from a human donor in good health (CMV status not recorded). Some clones in this sample may be carry-over from other donors' samples. This sample comprised CD8+ T cells from cultured PBMCs, obtained from culture after CMV antigen stimulation. CDR3 residues: CASSDRGERSYGYTF. CDR3 in DNA: TGTGCCAGCAGTGATAGAGGCGAGAGATCCTATGGCTACACCTTC. The entire variable domain, with the rest obtained from reference TRBV2 and TRBJ1-2, is as follows: EPEVTQTPSHQVTQMGQEVILRCVPISNHLYFYWYRQILGQKVEFLVSFYNNEISEKSEIFDDQFSVERPDGSNFTLKIRSTKLEDSAMYFCASSDRGERSYGYTFGSGTRLTVV.